This T cell receptor beta chain was sequenced during a study of identical twins. This CDR3 is built from 12 residues. Germline assignment: CDR1 MGHRA and CDR2 YSYEKL. This clonotype showed up many times. Its antigen is still unknown. One end of the junction is discordant with germline, which a read error may explain. Findings and caveats of the study: Cord blood's abundant beta clonotypes had fewer insertions, unlike memory repertoires.

Template switching, a step in the protocol, added a universal primer site, and cDNA carried unique molecular identifiers. TCRdb processed the 5' RACE reads anew with MiXCR; each CDR3 protein has one entry. Here the sample spans around 1.7 million distinct CDR3 sequences, around 33% being singletons. In every case, the donor was a healthy Caucasian. The rearrangement uses TRBV4-1 and TRBJ2-2; D ambiguous. This TCR was recovered from a newborn girl in good health. Material: cord blood. The CDR3 bases are TGTGCCAGCAGCCACAACACCGGGGAGCTGTTTTTT. This gives the protein CASSHNTGELFF.